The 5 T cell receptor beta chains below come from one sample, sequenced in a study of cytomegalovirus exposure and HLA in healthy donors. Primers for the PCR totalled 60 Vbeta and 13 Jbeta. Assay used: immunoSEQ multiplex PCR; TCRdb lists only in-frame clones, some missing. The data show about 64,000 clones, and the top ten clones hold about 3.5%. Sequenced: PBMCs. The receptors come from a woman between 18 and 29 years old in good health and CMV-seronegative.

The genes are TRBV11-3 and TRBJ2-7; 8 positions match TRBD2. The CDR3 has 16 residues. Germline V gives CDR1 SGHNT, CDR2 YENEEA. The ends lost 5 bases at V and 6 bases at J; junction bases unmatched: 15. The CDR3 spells CASSDPRRGAISEQYF. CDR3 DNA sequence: TGTGCCAGCAGCGATCCTCGGCGGGGGGCCATAAGCGAGCAGTACTTC.

The CDR3 sequence: CASSLLDGVGGVPEETQYF. CDR3 sequence (DNA): TGTGCCAGCAGCTTACTAGACGGGGTTGGAGGGGTCCCCGAAGAGACCCAGTACTTC. The rearrangement links TRBV7-9 to TRBJ2-5; possible D gene TRBD2, 6 bases. With 2 bases removed from V and 3 bases from J, the gap between germline ends came to 25 bases. Looked up from germline, CDR1 is SEHNR and CDR2 is FQNEAQ (reference sequence). CDR3 length: 19 amino acids.

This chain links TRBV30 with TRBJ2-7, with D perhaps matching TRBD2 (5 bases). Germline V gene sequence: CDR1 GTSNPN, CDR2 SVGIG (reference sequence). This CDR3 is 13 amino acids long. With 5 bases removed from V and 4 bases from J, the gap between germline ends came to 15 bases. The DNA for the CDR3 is TGTGCCTGGGAGACGGGAACTTCTTACGAGCAGTACTTC. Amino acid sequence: CAWETGTSYEQYF.

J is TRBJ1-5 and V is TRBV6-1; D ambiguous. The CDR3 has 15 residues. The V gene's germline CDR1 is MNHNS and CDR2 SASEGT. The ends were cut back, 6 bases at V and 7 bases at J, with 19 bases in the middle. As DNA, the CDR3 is TGTGCCAGCAGGGAACCAGGAGGGAACGGGCAGCCCCAGCATTTT. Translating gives CASREPGGNGQPQHF.

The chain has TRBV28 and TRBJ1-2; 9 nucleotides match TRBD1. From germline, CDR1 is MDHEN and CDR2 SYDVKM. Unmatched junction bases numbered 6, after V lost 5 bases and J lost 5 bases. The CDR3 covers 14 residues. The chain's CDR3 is CASSLPQGAYGYTF. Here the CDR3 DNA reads TGTGCCAGCAGTCTACCACAGGGGGCGTATGGCTACACCTTC.